Included here is one T cell receptor beta chain sequence, with context. Sequencing used immunoSEQ multiplex PCR; TCRdb keeps in-frame clones, though not all of them. In the table there are 95,000 to 120,000 clones, around 80% of which are singletons. V lost 5 bases and J lost 3, with 7 bases in between. The CDR3 extends over 12 amino acids. This record belongs to a study of control samples from healthy donors and cancer patients. The sample consisted of blood. The sequence was obtained from a man in his late teens or twenties in good health. The gene calls are TRBV12-3 or TRBV12-4 and TRBJ1-1, with a weak D call TRBD1 (5 bases). This chain's CDR3 is CASSVQDTEAFF. Here the CDR3 DNA reads TGTGCCAGCAGTGTACAGGACACTGAAGCTTTCTTT.